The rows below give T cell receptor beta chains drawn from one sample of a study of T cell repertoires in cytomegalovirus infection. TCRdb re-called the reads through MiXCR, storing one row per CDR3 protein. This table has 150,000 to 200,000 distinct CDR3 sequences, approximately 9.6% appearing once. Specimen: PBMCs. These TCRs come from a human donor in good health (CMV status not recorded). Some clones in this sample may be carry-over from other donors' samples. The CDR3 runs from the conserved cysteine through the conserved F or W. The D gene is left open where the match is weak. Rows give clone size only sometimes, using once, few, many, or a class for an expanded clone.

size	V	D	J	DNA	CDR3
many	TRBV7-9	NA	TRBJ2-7	TGTGCCAGCAGCTTATATGAGGGAGGAGACGAGCAGTACTTC	CASSLYEGGDEQYF
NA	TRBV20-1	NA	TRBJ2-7	TGCAGTGCTAGAGAAGACAGCCATAGCTCCTACGAGCAGTACTTC	CSAREDSHSSYEQYF
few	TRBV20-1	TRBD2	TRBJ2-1	TGCAGCCCCCCGGGACTAGCGGGAGGAGGATATGAGCAGTTCTTC	CSPPGLAGGGYEQFF
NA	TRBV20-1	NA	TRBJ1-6	TGCAGTGCCCCGACACTGAGCTCCTATAATTCACCCCTCCACTTT	CSAPTLSSYNSPLHF
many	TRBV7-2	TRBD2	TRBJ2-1	TGTGCCAGCAGCTACGGACTAGCGGGGGGGCCTCAGAGTAAGGAGCAGTTCTTC	CASSYGLAGGPQSKEQFF
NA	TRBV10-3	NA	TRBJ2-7	TGTGCCATCAACGGGCCCTCCTCTGACTCCTACGAGCAGTACTTC	CAINGPSSDSYEQYF
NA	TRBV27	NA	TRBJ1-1	TGTGCCAGCAGAGTACAGGCCGGGGTCCTTCCAAACACTGAAGCTTTCTTT	CASRVQAGVLPNTEAFF
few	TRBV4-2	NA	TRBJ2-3	TGTGCCAGCAGCATTACTGGGCAGATTGGTAACACAGATACGCAGTATTTT	CASSITGQIGNTDTQYF
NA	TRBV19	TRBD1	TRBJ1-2	TGTGCAACACAGGGGAATTGGGGAGGCTACACCTTC	CATQGNWGGYTF
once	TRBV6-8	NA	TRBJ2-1	TGTGCCAGCAGTTACAGGAGGGGACGGCTATCCTACAATGAGCAGTTCTTC	CASSYRRGRLSYNEQFF
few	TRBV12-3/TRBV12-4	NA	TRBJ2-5	TGTGCCAGCAGCGGACAGTCGAAAGAGACCCAGTACTTC	CASSGQSKETQYF
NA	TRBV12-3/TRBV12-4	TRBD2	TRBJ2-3	TGTGCCAGCAGCCCCGGGGGGTTAGGCGCAGATACGCAGTATTTT	CASSPGGLGADTQYF
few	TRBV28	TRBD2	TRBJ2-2	TGTGCCAGCTGGGCCGGAGCGGGGTTGGTCTCCGGGGAGCTGTTTTTT	CASWAGAGLVSGELFF
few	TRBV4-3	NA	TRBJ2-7	TGCGCCAGCAGCCGACTCAATGACGGGAGTTACGAGCAGTACTTC	CASSRLNDGSYEQYF
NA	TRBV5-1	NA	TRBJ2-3	TGCGCCAGCAGCTTGGTGCCGGGAGATTCTACAGATACGCAGTATTTT	CASSLVPGDSTDTQYF
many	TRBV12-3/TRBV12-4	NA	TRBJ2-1	TGTGCCACTCAACCCGGCCGGGGATACAATGAGCAGTTCTTC	CATQPGRGYNEQFF
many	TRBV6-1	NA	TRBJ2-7	TGTGCCAGCAGTGCCCGCTCGGACTGGTCCTACGAGCAGTACTTC	CASSARSDWSYEQYF
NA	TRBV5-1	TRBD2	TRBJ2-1	TGCGCCAGCAGCTTGGGCGGGAGGGTAAGGTCCTACAATGAGCAGTTCTTC	CASSLGGRVRSYNEQFF